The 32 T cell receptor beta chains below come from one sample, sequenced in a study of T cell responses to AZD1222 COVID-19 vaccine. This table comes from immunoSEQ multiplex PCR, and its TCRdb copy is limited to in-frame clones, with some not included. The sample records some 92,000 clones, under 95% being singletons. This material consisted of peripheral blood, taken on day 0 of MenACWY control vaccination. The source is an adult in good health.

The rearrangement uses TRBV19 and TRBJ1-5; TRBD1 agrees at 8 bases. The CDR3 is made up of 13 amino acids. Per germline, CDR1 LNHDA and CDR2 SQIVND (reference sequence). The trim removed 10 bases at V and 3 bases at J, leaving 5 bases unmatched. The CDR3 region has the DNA TGTGCCACGACAGGGGCCCACAATCAGCCCCAGCATTTT. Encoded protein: CATTGAHNQPQHF.

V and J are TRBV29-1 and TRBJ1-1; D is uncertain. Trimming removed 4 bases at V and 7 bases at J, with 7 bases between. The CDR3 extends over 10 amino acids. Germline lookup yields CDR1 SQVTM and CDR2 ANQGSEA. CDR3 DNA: TGCAGCGTTGGAGACGTTGAAGCTTTCTTT. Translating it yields CSVGDVEAFF.

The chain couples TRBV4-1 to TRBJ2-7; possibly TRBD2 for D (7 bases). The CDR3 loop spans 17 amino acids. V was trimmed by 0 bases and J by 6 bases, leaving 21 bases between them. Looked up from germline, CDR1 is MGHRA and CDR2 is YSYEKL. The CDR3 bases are TGCGCCAGCAGCCAAGAAGGAGGGGGAGGGCCCCTCTCCGAGCAGTACTTC. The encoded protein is CASSQEGGGGPLSEQYF.

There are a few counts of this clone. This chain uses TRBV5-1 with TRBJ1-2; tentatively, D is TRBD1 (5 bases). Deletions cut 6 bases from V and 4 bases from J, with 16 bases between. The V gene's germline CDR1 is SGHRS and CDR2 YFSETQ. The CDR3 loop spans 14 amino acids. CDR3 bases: TGCGCCAGCACGCCCCTCGGGGGTAGCTATGGCTACACCTTC. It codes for CASTPLGGSYGYTF.

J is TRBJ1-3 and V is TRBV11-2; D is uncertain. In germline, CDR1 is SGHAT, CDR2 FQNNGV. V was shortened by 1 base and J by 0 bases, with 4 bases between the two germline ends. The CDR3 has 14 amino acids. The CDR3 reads CASSLATSGNTIYF. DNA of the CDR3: TGTGCCAGCAGCTTAGCCACCTCTGGAAACACCATATATTTT.

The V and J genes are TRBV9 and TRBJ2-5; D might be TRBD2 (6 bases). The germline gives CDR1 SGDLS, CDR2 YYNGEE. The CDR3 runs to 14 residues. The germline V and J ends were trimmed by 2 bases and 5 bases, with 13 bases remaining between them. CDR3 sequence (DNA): TGTGCCAGCAGCGTCGTAACTAGCTGGGAGACCCAGTACTTC. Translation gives CASSVVTSWETQYF. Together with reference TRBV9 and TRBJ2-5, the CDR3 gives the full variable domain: DSGVTQTPKHLITATGQRVTLRCSPRSGDLSVYWYQQSLDQGLQFLIQYYNGEERAKGNILERFSAQQFPDLHSELNLSSLELGDSALYFCASSVVTSWETQYFGPGTRLLVL.

The CDR3 DNA reads as TGTGCCAGCAGCTCGGGCTGGGCCTCCCCTGCAACTTACACTGAAGCTTTCTTT. This sequence encodes CASSSGWASPATYTEAFF. V and J are TRBV11-2 and TRBJ1-1; no clear D. The CDR3 has 18 residues. Per the germline V gene, CDR1 is SGHAT and CDR2 is FQNNGV. Between the trimmed V and J ends, which lost 4 bases and 3 bases, there was a span of 24 bases.

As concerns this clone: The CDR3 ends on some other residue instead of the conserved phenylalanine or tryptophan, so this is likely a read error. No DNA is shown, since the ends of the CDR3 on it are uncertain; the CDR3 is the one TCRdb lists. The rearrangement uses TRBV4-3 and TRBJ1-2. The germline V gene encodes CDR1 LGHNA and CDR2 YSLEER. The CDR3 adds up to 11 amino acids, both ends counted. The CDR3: CASSQDGTYSM.

For the CDR3, the DNA is TGTGCCAGCAGCCAAGATCACGGGCCCTACGAGCAGTACTTC. Translating gives CASSQDHGPYEQYF. The J gene is TRBJ2-7, the V gene TRBV3-1 (or the pseudogene TRBV3-2), with D hard to call. V lost 0 bases to trimming and J lost 2 bases, with 8 bases between them. CDR3 length equals 14 residues. Germline V gene data show CDR1 as LGHDT and CDR2 as YNNKEL (reference sequence).

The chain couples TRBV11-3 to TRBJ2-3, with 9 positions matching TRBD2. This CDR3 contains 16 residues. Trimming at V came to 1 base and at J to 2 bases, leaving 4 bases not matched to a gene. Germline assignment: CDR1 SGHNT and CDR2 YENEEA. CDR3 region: CASSLVAGGTTDTQYF. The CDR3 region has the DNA TGTGCCAGCAGCTTAGTGGCGGGGGGGACCACAGATACGCAGTATTTT.

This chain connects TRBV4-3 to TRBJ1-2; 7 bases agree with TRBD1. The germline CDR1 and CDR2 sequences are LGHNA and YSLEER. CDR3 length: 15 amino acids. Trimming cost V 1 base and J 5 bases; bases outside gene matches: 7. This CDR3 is CASSQGDRTSYGYTF. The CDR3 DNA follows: TGCGCCAGCAGCCAAGGGGACAGAACCTCATATGGCTACACCTTC.

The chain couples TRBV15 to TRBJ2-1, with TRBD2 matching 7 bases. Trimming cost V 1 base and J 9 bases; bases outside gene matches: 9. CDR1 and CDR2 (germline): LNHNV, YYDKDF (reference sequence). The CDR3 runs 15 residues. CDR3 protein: CATSRVAGVLGEQFF. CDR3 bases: TGTGCCACCAGCAGAGTTGCGGGAGTCCTTGGTGAGCAGTTCTTC. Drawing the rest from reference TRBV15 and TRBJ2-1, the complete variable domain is DAMVIQNPRYQVTQFGKPVTLSCSQTLNHNVMYWYQQKSSQAPKLLFHYYDKDFNNEADTPDNFQSRRPNTSFCFLDIRSPGLGDTAMYLCATSRVAGVLGEQFFGPGTRLTVL.

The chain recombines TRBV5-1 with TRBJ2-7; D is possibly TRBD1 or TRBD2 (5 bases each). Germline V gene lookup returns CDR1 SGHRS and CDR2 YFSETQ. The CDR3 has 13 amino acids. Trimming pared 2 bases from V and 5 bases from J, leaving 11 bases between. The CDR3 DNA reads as TGCGCCAGCAGCTTTGCAGGGAGCCACGAGCAGTACTTC. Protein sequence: CASSFAGSHEQYF.

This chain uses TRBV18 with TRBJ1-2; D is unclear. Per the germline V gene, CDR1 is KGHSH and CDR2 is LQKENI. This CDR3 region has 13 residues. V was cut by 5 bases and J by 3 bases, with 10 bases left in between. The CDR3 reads CASSEGADYGYTF. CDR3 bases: TGTGCCAGCTCAGAAGGAGCGGACTATGGCTACACCTTC.

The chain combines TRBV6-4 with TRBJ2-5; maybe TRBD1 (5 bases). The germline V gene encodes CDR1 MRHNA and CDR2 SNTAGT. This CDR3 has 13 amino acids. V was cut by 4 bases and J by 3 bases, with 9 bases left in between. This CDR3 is CASSGQPEETQYF. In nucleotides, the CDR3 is TGTGCCAGCAGTGGACAGCCCGAAGAGACCCAGTACTTC.

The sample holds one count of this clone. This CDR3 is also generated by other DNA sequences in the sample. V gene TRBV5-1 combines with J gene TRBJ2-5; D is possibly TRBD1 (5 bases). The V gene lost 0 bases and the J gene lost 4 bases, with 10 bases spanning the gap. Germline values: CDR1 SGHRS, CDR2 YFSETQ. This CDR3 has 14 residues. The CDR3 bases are TGCGCCAGCAGCTTGGGCCAGGGCGGAGAGACCCAGTACTTC. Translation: CASSLGQGGETQYF.

The CDR3, as DNA: TGCGCCAGCACGGGACTAGCGGGAGACGAGCAGTACTTC. Its protein product is CASTGLAGDEQYF. The chain employs TRBV5-1 and TRBJ2-7, with 14 bases lining up with TRBD2. This CDR3 has 13 residues. The V gene end was trimmed by 6 bases and the J gene end by 5 bases; junction bases not matched to a gene: 1. The germline V gene has CDR1 SGHRS and CDR2 YFSETQ.

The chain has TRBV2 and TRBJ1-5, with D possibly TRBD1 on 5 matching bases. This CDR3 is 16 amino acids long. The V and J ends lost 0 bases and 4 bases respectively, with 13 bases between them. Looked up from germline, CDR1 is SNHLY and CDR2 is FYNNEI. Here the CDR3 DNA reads TGTGCCAGCAGTGAAGCCGCGGGACTGAGGAATCAGCCCCAGCATTTT. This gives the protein CASSEAAGLRNQPQHF.

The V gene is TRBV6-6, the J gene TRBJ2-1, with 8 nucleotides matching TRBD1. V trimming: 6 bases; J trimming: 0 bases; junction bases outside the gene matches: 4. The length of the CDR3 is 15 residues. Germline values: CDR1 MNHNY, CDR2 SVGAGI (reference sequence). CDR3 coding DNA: TGTGCCAGCAGCGGACAGGGCCTCTCCTACAATGAGCAGTTCTTC. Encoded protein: CASSGQGLSYNEQFF.

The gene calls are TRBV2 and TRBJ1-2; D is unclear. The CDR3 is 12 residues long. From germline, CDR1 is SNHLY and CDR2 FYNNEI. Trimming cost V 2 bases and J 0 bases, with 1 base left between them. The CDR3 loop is CASSETNYGYTF. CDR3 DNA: TGTGCCAGCAGTGAAACTAACTATGGCTACACCTTC.

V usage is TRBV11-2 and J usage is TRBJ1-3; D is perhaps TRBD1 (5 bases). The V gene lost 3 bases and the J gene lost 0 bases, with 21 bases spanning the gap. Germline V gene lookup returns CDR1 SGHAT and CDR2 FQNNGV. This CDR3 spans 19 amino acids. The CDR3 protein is CASSFPLQSGEASGNTIYF. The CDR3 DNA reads TGTGCCAGCAGCTTCCCACTCCAATCGGGGGAAGCCTCTGGAAACACCATATATTTT.

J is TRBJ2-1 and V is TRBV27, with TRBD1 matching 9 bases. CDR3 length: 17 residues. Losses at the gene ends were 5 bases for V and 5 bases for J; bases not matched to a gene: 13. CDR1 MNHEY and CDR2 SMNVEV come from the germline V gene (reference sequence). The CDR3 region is CASSPPPGQGSHNEQFF. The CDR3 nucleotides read TGTGCCAGCAGTCCGCCCCCGGGACAGGGATCCCACAATGAGCAGTTCTTC.

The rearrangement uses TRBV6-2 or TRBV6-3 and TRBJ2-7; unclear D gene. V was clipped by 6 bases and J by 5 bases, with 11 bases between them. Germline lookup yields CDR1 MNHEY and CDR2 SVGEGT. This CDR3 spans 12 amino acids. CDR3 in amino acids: CASSTRGDEQYF. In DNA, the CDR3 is TGTGCCAGCAGCACCCGAGGCGACGAGCAGTACTTC.

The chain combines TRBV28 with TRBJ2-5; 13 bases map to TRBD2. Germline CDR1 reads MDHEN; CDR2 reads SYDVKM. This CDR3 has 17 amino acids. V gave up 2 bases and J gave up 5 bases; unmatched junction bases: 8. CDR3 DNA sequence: TGTGCCAGCAGTTTAGACCTGGGACTAGCGGGATATGAGACCCAGTACTTC. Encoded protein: CASSLDLGLAGYETQYF. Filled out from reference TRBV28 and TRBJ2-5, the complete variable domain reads DVKVTQSSRYLVKRTGEKVFLECVQDMDHENMFWYRQDPGLGLRLIYFSYDVKMKEKGDIPEGYSVSREKKERFSLILESASTNQTSMYLCASSLDLGLAGYETQYFGPGTRLLVL.

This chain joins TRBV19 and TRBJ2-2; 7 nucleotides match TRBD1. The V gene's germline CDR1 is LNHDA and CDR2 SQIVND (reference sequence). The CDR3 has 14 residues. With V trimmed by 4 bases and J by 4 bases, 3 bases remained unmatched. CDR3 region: CASSKGGVTGELFF. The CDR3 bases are TGTGCCAGTAGTAAAGGGGGCGTCACCGGGGAGCTGTTTTTT.

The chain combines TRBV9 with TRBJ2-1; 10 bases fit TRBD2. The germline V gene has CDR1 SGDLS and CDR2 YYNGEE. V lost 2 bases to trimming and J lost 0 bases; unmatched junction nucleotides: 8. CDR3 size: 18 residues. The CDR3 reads CASSVSAGGPSSYNEQFF. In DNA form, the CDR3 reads TGTGCCAGCAGCGTGTCAGCGGGAGGGCCCAGCTCCTACAATGAGCAGTTCTTC.

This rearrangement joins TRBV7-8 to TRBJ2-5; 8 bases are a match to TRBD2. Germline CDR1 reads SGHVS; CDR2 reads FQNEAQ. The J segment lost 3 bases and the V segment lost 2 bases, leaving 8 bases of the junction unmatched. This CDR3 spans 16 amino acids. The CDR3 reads CASSLSTGGAEETQYF. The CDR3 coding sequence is TGTGCCAGCAGCTTATCAACCGGGGGGGCGGAAGAGACCCAGTACTTC.

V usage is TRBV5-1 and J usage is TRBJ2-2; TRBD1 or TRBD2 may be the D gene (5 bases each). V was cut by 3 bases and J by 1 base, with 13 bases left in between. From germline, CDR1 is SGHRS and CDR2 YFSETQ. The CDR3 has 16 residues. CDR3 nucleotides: TGCGCCAGCAGCTCATCCGGGACGCAGAACACCGGGGAGCTGTTTTTT. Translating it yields CASSSSGTQNTGELFF.

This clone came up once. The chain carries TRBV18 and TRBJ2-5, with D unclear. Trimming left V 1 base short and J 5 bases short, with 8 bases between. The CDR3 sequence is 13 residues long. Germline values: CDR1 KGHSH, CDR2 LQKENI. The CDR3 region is CASSPHWLETQYF. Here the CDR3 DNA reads TGTGCCAGCTCACCACACTGGTTGGAGACCCAGTACTTC.

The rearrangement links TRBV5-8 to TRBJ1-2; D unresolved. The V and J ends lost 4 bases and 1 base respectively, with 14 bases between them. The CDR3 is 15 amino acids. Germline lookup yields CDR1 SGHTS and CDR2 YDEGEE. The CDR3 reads CASSGRDAINYGYTF. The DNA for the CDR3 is TGTGCCAGCAGCGGGCGGGATGCAATTAACTATGGCTACACCTTC.

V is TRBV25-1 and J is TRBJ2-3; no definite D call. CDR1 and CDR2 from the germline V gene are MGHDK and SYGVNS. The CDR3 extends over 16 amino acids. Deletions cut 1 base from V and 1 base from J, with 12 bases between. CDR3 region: CASSEWVNLGTDTQYF. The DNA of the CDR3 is TGTGCCAGCAGTGAATGGGTCAACTTAGGCACAGATACGCAGTATTTT.

In DNA, the CDR3 is TGTGCCAGCAGCGCGACAGGGGGTAGACTGGATGGCTACACCTTC. Protein sequence: CASSATGGRLDGYTF. The chain employs TRBV9 and TRBJ1-2, with 9 bases lining up with TRBD1. The CDR3 totals 15 residues. With V trimmed by 3 bases and J by 6 bases, 9 bases remained unmatched. The V gene's germline CDR1 is SGDLS and CDR2 YYNGEE.